The TCR beta chain described here comes from a study of T-cell reconstitution after alpha-beta-depleted transplantation in children. The TCRbeta library was prepared with unique molecular identifiers. TCRdb used MiXCR to reprocess the PCR reads, holding one entry per CDR3 protein. The table has around 380,000 distinct CDR3 sequences, around 9.9% seen once. This CDR3 region has 15 residues. V was clipped by 0 bases and J by 13 bases, with 16 bases between them. Germline V CDR1 and CDR2: LNHNV, YYDKDF (reference sequence). This clonotype was observed a few times. The material was PBMCs from the stem cell graft donor, obtained from the stem cell graft. The chain joins TRBV15 to TRBJ1-6; D might be TRBD1 (6 bases). The receptor was derived from a human donor who donated a stem cell graft to a child with acute myeloid leukemia. In DNA form, the CDR3 reads TGTGCCACCAGCAGAGATAGGGGGGCGGGAGCGCCCCTCCACTTT. It specifies CATSRDRGAGAPLHF.